This TCR beta chain was observed in a study of shared clonotypes between healthy human individuals. This clone was detected only once. V was shortened by 4 bases and J by 5 bases, with 9 bases between the two germline ends. The CDR3 covers 12 residues. The germline CDR1 and CDR2 sequences are ENHRY and SYGVKD. Data came from immunoSEQ multiplex PCR; TCRdb stores just in-frame clones and leaves some out. The sample holds just over 2,000,000 clones, about 95% seen once. Every one of the donors was a Caucasian adult that lived in Nashville, Tennessee. This receptor was identified in a man in his late teens or twenties in good health. The chain uses TRBV10-3 and TRBJ2-7, with D maybe TRBD1 (5 bases). Sequencing was carried out using naive CD4+ T cells sorted from blood. Subset reported: CD45RA+ positively selected. CDR3 region: CAISGGNNEQYF. Here the CDR3 DNA reads TGTGCCATCAGTGGGGGCAACAACGAGCAGTACTTC.